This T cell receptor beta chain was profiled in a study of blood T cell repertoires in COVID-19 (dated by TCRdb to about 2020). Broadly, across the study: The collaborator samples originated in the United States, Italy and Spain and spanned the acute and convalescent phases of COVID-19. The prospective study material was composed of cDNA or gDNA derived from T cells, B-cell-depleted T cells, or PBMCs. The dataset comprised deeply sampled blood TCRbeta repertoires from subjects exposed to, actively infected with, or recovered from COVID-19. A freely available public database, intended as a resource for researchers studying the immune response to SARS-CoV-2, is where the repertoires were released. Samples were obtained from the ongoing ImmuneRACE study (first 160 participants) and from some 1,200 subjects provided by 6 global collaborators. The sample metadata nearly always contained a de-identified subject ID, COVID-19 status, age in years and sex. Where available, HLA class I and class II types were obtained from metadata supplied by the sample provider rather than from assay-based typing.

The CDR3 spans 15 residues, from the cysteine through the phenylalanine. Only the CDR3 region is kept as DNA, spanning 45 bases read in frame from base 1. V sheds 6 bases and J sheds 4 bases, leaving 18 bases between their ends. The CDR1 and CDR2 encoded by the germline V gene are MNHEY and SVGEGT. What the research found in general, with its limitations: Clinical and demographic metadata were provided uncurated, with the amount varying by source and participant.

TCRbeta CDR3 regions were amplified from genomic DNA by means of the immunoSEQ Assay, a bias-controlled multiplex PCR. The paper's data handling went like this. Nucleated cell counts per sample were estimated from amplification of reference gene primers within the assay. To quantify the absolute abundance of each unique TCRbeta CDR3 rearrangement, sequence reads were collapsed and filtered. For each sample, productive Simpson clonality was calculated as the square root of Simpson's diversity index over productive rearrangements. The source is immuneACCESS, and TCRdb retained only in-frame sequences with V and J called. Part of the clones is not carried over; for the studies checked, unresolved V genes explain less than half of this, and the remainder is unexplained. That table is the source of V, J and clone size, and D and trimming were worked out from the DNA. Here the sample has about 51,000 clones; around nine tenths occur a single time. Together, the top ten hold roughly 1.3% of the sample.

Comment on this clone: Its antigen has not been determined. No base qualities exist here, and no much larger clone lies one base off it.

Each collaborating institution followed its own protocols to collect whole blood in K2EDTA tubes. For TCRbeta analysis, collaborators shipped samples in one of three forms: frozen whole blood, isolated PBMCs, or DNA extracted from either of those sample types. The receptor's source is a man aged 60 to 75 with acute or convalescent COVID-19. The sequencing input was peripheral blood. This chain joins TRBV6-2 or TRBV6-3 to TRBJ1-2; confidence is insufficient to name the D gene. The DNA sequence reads TGTGCCAGCAGCCCCCGGTCGCCGGAGTTCTATGGCTACACCTTC. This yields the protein CASSPRSPEFYGYTF.